One sample yielded the 17 T cell receptor beta chains listed below, sequenced in a study of cytomegalovirus exposure and HLA in healthy donors. Researchers ran the PCR with 60 Vbeta and 13 Jbeta primers. TCRdb's table, derived via immunoSEQ multiplex PCR, lists solely in-frame clones and lacks some. The sample yields some 120,000 clones, around 75% seen once. Sequenced: PBMCs. These receptors all stem from a woman aged 18-35 years in good health and CMV-seronegative.

This clone was found a few times. The chain couples TRBV29-1 to TRBJ2-7; TRBD1 is a possible D gene (5 bases). The CDR3 sequence is 15 residues long. Germline V CDR1 and CDR2: SQVTM, ANQGSEA. Trimming took 1 base from V and 0 from J, leaving 13 bases between them. The CDR3 is CSVEVPGLVSYEQYF. The CDR3, as DNA: TGCAGCGTTGAAGTGCCAGGGTTAGTCTCCTACGAGCAGTACTTC.

The chain combines TRBV5-6 with TRBJ1-1; D call uncertain. The germline CDR1 and CDR2 sequences are SGHDT and YYEEEE. V was pared by 4 bases and J by 1 base, with 14 bases between. This CDR3 spans 15 amino acids. DNA for the CDR3: TGTGCCAGCAGCCCCGAAGTTACTCCGAACACTGAAGCTTTCTTT. Encoded protein: CASSPEVTPNTEAFF. Full variable domain (outside the CDR3, taken from reference TRBV5-6 and TRBJ1-1): DAGVTQSPTHLIKTRGQQVTLRCSPKSGHDTVSWYQQALGQGPQFIFQYYEEEERQRGNFPDRFSGHQFPNYSSELNVNALLLGDSALYLCASSPEVTPNTEAFFGQGTRLTVV.

Remarks on this clone: The junction and the germline gene differ at one end; a read error may be behind it. The V gene is TRBV4-1, the J gene TRBJ1-4, with 9 bases fitting TRBD1. The CDR3 runs to 16 residues. Germline V gene sequence: CDR1 MGHRA, CDR2 YSYEKL. The CDR3 bases are TGCGTCAGTAGCCAAGATAGTGGGACAGGGACTGAAAAACTGTTCTTT. Translated: CVSSQDSGTGTEKLFF.

In its sample, this clone was seen a few times. The chain links TRBV11-1 to TRBJ1-2; TRBD1 matches 9 bases. The CDR3 sequence is 14 residues long. CDR1 and CDR2 (germline): SGHAT, FQDESV (reference sequence). Trimming cost V 5 bases and J 6 bases; bases outside gene matches: 7. The CDR3 is CASSHNRGLDGYTF. The CDR3 nucleotides are TGTGCCAGCAGCCATAACAGGGGGCTGGATGGCTACACCTTC.

Turning to this clone: Because it lacks the conserved phenylalanine or tryptophan at the end, this CDR3 is likely a read error. The chain links TRBV2 to TRBJ1-5; no firm D call. Germline V CDR1 and CDR2: SNHLY, FYNNEI. This CDR3 has 13 residues. The V and J ends lost 2 bases and 1 base respectively, with 3 bases between them. CDR3 nucleotides: TGTGCCAGCAGTGAATGGAGCAATCAGCCCCAGCATGTT. It codes for CASSEWSNQPQHV.

This chain connects TRBV29-1 to TRBJ1-2; possibly TRBD1 for D (6 bases). CDR1 is SQVTM, CDR2 ANQGSEA, per germline. Between the trimmed V and J ends, which lost 4 bases and 5 bases, there was a span of 11 bases. This CDR3 contains 12 residues. This CDR3 reads CSVGYQGYGYTF. CDR3 DNA: TGCAGCGTTGGTTACCAGGGGTATGGCTACACCTTC.

Here the CDR3 DNA reads TGTGCCAGCAGCGACGGGCGGGGCGAGCAGTACTTC. Residues: CASSDGRGEQYF. The chain employs TRBV7-2 and TRBJ2-7, with a weak D call TRBD2 (6 bases). Trimming stripped 5 bases from V and 6 bases from J, with 11 bases between. This CDR3 comprises 12 residues. Germline assignment: CDR1 SGHTA and CDR2 FQGNSA.

This chain joins TRBV14 and TRBJ1-2; TRBD1 agrees at 10 bases. Germline loops: CDR1 SGHDN, CDR2 FVKESK. V shed 1 base, J shed 7 bases, and the junction held 3 bases outside the gene matches. The CDR3 has 14 amino acids. Written as DNA, the CDR3 is TGTGCCAGCAGCCAAGTTGGGACAGGGGCTGGCTACACCTTC. This translates into CASSQVGTGAGYTF.

The chain has TRBV6-4 and TRBJ1-1; unclear D gene. Trimming stripped 1 base from V and 13 bases from J, with 4 bases between. The CDR3 totals 9 residues. The germline V gene encodes CDR1 MRHNA and CDR2 SNTAGT. The CDR3 DNA follows: TGTGCCAGCAGTGACTTAGTTTTCTTT. Protein: CASSDLVFF.

The chain recombines TRBV4-2 with TRBJ1-2; the D gene is possibly TRBD1 (5 bases). The CDR3 has 14 residues. Germline CDR1 and CDR2: LGHNA and YNFKEQ. Between the trimmed V and J ends, which lost 1 base and 8 bases, there was a span of 14 bases. CDR3 sequence (DNA): TGTGCCAGCAGCCAAGTTCCGGGGGAGAGGGGCTACACCTTC. Protein: CASSQVPGERGYTF.

The chain joins TRBV6-7 to TRBJ1-5, with a weak D call TRBD1 (5 bases). Being an ORF, TRBV6-7 has a function that is uncertain. This CDR3 is 14 amino acids long. With 4 bases removed from V and 5 bases from J, the gap between germline ends came to 12 bases. The CDR3 bases are TGTGCCAGCAGTTTTGGGGGGGTCTATCAGCCCCAGCATTTT. This sequence encodes CASSFGGVYQPQHF.

The V call is TRBV25-1, the J call TRBJ1-1; the match to TRBD1 covers 9 bases. CDR1 is MGHDK and CDR2 is SYGVNS in the germline V gene. After removal of 6 bases from V and 4 bases from J, the junction contained 3 bases not matched to a gene. The CDR3 loop spans 13 amino acids. The CDR3 here is CASRQGASTEAFF. The CDR3, as DNA: TGTGCCAGCAGACAGGGGGCGTCCACTGAAGCTTTCTTT.

This clone occurred a few times. The chain recombines TRBV4-1 with TRBJ1-5, with D uncertain. In germline, CDR1 is MGHRA, CDR2 YSYEKL. Between the trimmed V and J ends, which lost 4 bases and 2 bases, there was a span of 9 bases. This CDR3 contains 14 residues. The CDR3 loop is CASSPTLGNQPQHF. The CDR3 DNA follows: TGCGCCAGCAGCCCGACACTTGGCAATCAGCCCCAGCATTTT.

The chain has TRBV6-1 and TRBJ1-4, with 8 bases matching TRBD1. The length of the CDR3 is 16 residues. The V gene's germline CDR1 is MNHNS and CDR2 SASEGT. V shed 3 bases and J 2 bases; nucleotides not matched to a gene: 5. The CDR3 DNA reads as TGTGCCAGCAGTGATGTGACAGGGGCTACTAATGAAAAACTGTTTTTT. Amino acid sequence: CASSDVTGATNEKLFF.

The chain combines TRBV6-6 with TRBJ2-7, with D unclear. Germline lookup yields CDR1 MNHNY and CDR2 SVGAGI (reference sequence). This CDR3 has 12 amino acids. Between the trimmed V and J ends, which lost 7 bases and 3 bases, there was a span of 10 bases. Here the CDR3 DNA reads TGTGCCAGCATGACAACCTACTACGAGCAGTACTTC. Its translation: CASMTTYYEQYF.

This clone appeared a single time. The rearrangement uses TRBV28 and TRBJ2-7; D call uncertain. CDR3 length: 15 residues. Germline CDR1 and CDR2: MDHEN and SYDVKM. Trimming stripped 0 bases from V and 0 bases from J, with 9 bases between. The CDR3 DNA follows: TGTGCCAGCAGTTTATGGGCCTTAAGCTCCTACGAGCAGTACTTC. Translating it yields CASSLWALSSYEQYF. The full variable domain, rest sourced from reference TRBV28 and TRBJ2-7, is DVKVTQSSRYLVKRTGEKVFLECVQDMDHENMFWYRQDPGLGLRLIYFSYDVKMKEKGDIPEGYSVSREKKERFSLILESASTNQTSMYLCASSLWALSSYEQYFGPGTRLTVT.

This clone was observed a handful of times. The chain combines TRBV23-1 with TRBJ1-1, with D perhaps TRBD1 (5 bases). TRBV23-1 falls under the ORF class, with uncertain function. This CDR3 has 17 residues. Trimming left V 3 bases short and J 1 base short, with 18 bases between. CDR3 protein: CASSHDWDSIRNTEAFF. The CDR3 DNA follows: TGCGCCAGCAGTCATGACTGGGACTCAATTCGGAACACTGAAGCTTTCTTT.